A single sample gave rise to the 13 T cell receptor beta chains below, sequenced in a study of human T cells and chemical hapten exposure. TCRdb redid the calling of the RACE reads with MiXCR, one entry per CDR3 protein. The data contain about 350,000 distinct CDR3 sequences, about 5.4% of them singletons. Specified time point: pre-sensitization, week 0. The treatment was: therapeutic diphenylcyclopropenone sensitization with weekly scalp DPC. The source was whole blood, collected in connection with sensitization to the hapten diphenylcyclopropenone (DPC). The receptors stem from a woman under 30 with alopecia areata. Some clones in this sample may be carry-over from other donors' samples.

The chain links TRBV5-1 to TRBJ2-3; TRBD1 aligns across 8 bases. In germline, CDR1 is SGHRS, CDR2 YFSETQ. This CDR3 comprises 14 residues. V shed 4 bases and J 2 bases; nucleotides not matched to a gene: 3. The DNA for the CDR3 is TGCGCCAGCAGCGGGACAGGTTACACAGATACGCAGTATTTT. Translation: CASSGTGYTDTQYF.

There are a few counts of this clonotype. The rearrangement joins TRBV5-5 to TRBJ1-1; the D is unclear. The CDR3 sequence is 14 residues long. Germline V CDR1 and CDR2: SGHKS, YYEKEE (reference sequence). The V end was cut by 4 bases, the J end by 11 bases, with 21 bases between. CDR3 sequence reads: CASSLIDMEQSAFF. CDR3 nucleotide sequence: TGTGCCAGCAGCCTGATAGATATGGAACAAAGTGCTTTCTTT. Variable domain in full (rest from reference TRBV5-5 and TRBJ1-1): DAGVTQSPTHLIKTRGQQVTLRCSPISGHKSVSWYQQVLGQGPQFIFQYYEKEERGRGNFPDRFSARQFPNYSSELNVNALLLGDSALYLCASSLIDMEQSAFFGQGTRLTVV.

The rearrangement uses TRBV4-2 and TRBJ2-3, with 13 bases aligning to TRBD2. Looked up from germline, CDR1 is LGHNA and CDR2 is YNFKEQ. The V gene end was trimmed by 0 bases and the J gene end by 6 bases; junction bases not matched to a gene: 6. The CDR3 loop spans 17 amino acids. The CDR3 here is CASSQEETSGGRDTQYF. The DNA for the CDR3 is TGTGCCAGCAGCCAAGAGGAGACTAGCGGGGGGAGGGATACGCAGTATTTT.

This clonotype showed up many times. V usage is TRBV6-2 or TRBV6-3 and J usage is TRBJ1-5; D unresolved. Trimming took off 7 bases at V and 1 base at J, with 11 bases between the two ends. Per the germline V gene, CDR1 is MNHEY and CDR2 is SVGEGT. CDR3 length: 14 residues. CDR3 sequence: CASNQGNSNQPQHF. Written as DNA, the CDR3 is TGTGCCAGCAATCAAGGAAACAGCAATCAGCCCCAGCATTTT.

This clonotype has a handful of counts. The chain recombines TRBV3-1 with TRBJ2-5; D is perhaps TRBD2 (6 bases). V was pared by 4 bases and J by 5 bases, with 17 bases between. In germline, CDR1 is LGHDT, CDR2 YNNKEL (reference sequence). CDR3 size: 15 residues. The chain's CDR3 is CASSPWNGGMETQYF. The CDR3 bases are TGTGCCAGCAGCCCCTGGAACGGGGGAATGGAGACCCAGTACTTC.

The rearrangement links TRBV27 to TRBJ2-1, with TRBD1 matching over 8 bases. V lost 6 bases, J lost 4 bases, and 5 bases stayed unmatched. Per the germline V gene, CDR1 is MNHEY and CDR2 is SMNVEV (reference sequence). The CDR3 extends over 14 amino acids. The CDR3 bases are TGTGCCAGCAGCCGGGACAGGAGTTACAATGAGCAGTTCTTC. It translates to CASSRDRSYNEQFF.

The rearrangement joins TRBV10-3 to TRBJ1-2; D uncertain. Trimming took 11 bases from V and 4 from J, leaving 26 bases between them. In germline, CDR1 is ENHRY, CDR2 SYGVKD. The CDR3 extends over 16 amino acids. Here the CDR3 DNA reads TGTGCCCTTGCGCACCAGTTAACGGGTTCCTCCTATGGCTACACCTTC. Its translation is CALAHQLTGSSYGYTF.

This chain uses TRBV20-1 with TRBJ1-6; 8 bases align to TRBD1. This CDR3 spans 14 amino acids. Trimming cost V 5 bases and J 8 bases; bases outside gene matches: 8. Germline V gene sequence: CDR1 DFQATT, CDR2 SNEGSKA (reference sequence). The CDR3 loop is CSAGLGQGYSPLHF. For the CDR3, the DNA is TGCAGTGCTGGCCTCGGACAGGGATATTCACCCCTCCACTTT.

This clonotype showed up just a few times. This chain uses TRBV18 with TRBJ1-6, with 10 bases matching TRBD1. CDR1 and CDR2 (germline): KGHSH, LQKENI. After removal of 4 bases from V and 7 bases from J, the junction contained 4 bases not matched to a gene. The CDR3 has 15 amino acids. The CDR3 DNA reads TGTGCCAGCTCACGAGCGACAGGGGGCAATTCACCCCTCCACTTT. Its translation: CASSRATGGNSPLHF.

This clonotype has only a few counts. The J gene is TRBJ2-5, the V gene TRBV6-2 or TRBV6-3; 9 bases map to TRBD2. CDR3 length equals 18 residues. The germline V gene has CDR1 MNHEY and CDR2 SVGEGT. V lost 6 bases to trimming and J lost 2 bases; unmatched junction nucleotides: 16. CDR3 in amino acids: CASSPKTKSGGSQETQYF. The CDR3 region has the DNA TGTGCCAGCAGCCCCAAGACAAAGAGCGGGGGGAGTCAAGAGACCCAGTACTTC.

The chain joins TRBV7-9 to TRBJ2-1; TRBD2 aligns across 12 bases. V shed 5 bases, J shed 8 bases, and the junction held 7 bases outside the gene matches. This CDR3 has 15 amino acids. Germline lookup yields CDR1 SEHNR and CDR2 FQNEAQ (reference sequence). CDR3 nucleotides: TGTGCCAGCAGCGAGACTAGCGGGGGAGGAGATGAGCAGTTCTTC. Residues: CASSETSGGGDEQFF.

The genes are TRBV25-1 and TRBJ2-3, with TRBD1 matching 7 bases. Germline trimming cut 3 bases from V and 2 bases from J; bases unmatched to any gene: 11. The germline V gene has CDR1 MGHDK and CDR2 SYGVNS. This CDR3 spans 17 amino acids. CDR3 residues: CASSDTGTDAFTDTQYF. DNA for the CDR3: TGTGCCAGCAGTGACACCGGGACAGATGCGTTCACAGATACGCAGTATTTT.

Only a few counts were recorded for this clonotype. The DNA for the CDR3 is TGTGCCAGCAGCTTAGGTAGGACGGGGGACGATGAGCAGTTCTTC. Translated: CASSLGRTGDDEQFF. This rearrangement joins TRBV7-9 to TRBJ2-1; D perhaps matches TRBD2 (6 bases). V gave up 1 base and J gave up 8 bases, with 15 bases separating them. This CDR3 comprises 15 residues. Germline CDR1 reads SEHNR; CDR2 reads FQNEAQ (reference sequence).